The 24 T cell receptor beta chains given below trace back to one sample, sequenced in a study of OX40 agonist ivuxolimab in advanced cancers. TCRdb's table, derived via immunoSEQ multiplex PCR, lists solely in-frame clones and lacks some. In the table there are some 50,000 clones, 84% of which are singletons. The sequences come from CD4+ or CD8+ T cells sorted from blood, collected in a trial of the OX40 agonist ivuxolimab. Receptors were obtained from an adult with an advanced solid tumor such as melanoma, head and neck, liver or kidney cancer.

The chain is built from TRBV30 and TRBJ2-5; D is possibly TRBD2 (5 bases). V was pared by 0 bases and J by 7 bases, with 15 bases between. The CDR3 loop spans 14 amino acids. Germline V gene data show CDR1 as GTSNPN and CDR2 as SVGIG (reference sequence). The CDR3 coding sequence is TGTGCCTGGAGTGTCGGACGGAGGCTTAGGACCCAGTACTTC. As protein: CAWSVGRRLRTQYF.

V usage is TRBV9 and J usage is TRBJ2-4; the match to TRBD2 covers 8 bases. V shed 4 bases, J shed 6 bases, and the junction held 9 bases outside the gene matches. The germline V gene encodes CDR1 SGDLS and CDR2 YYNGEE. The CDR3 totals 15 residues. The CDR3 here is CASSPTGLAGNIQYF. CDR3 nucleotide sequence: TGTGCCAGCAGCCCTACCGGTCTAGCGGGAAACATTCAGTACTTC. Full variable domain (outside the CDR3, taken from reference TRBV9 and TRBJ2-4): DSGVTQTPKHLITATGQRVTLRCSPRSGDLSVYWYQQSLDQGLQFLIQYYNGEERAKGNILERFSAQQFPDLHSELNLSSLELGDSALYFCASSPTGLAGNIQYFGAGTRLSVL.

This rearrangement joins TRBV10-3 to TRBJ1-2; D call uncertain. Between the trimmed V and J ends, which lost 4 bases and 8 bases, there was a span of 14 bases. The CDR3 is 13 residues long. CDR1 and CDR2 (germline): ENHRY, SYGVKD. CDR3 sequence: CAISGQHDGGYTF. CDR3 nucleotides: TGTGCCATCAGTGGGCAGCACGATGGGGGCTACACCTTC.

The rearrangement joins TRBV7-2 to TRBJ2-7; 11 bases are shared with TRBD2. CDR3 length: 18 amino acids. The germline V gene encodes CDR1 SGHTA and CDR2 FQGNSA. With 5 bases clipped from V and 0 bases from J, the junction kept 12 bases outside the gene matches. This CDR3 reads CASSPGWTSGLSSYEQYF. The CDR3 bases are TGTGCCAGCAGCCCAGGCTGGACTAGCGGGTTGAGCTCCTACGAGCAGTACTTC.

CDR3 region: CASSPGRGIKNIQYF. CDR3 in DNA: TGTGCCAGCAGCCCGGGACGGGGTATCAAAAACATTCAGTACTTC. The chain recombines TRBV5-6 with TRBJ2-4, with D perhaps assigned TRBD1 or TRBD2 (5 bases each). The CDR3 has 15 residues. Trimming shortened V by 4 bases and J by 3 bases, and 14 bases separated the two germline ends. Germline lookup yields CDR1 SGHDT and CDR2 YYEEEE.

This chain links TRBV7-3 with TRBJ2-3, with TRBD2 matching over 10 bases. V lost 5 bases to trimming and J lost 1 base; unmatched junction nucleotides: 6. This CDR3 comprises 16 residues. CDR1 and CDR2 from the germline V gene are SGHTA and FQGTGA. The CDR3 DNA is TGTGCCAGCAGCGCTAGGACTAGCGGAGGCACAGATACGCAGTATTTT. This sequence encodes CASSARTSGGTDTQYF.

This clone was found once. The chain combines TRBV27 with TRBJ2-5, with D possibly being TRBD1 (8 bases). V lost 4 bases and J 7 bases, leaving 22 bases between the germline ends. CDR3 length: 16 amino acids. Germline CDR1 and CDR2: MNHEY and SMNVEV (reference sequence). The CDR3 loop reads CASSSGQGGAGRTQYF. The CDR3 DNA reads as TGTGCCAGCAGTTCCGGACAGGGAGGGGCGGGTCGGACCCAGTACTTC.

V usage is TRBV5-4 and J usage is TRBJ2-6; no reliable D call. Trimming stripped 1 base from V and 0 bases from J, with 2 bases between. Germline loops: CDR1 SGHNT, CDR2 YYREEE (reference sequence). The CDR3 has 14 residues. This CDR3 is CASSLRSGANVLTF. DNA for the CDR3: TGTGCCAGCAGCTTGCGCTCTGGGGCCAACGTCCTGACTTTC.

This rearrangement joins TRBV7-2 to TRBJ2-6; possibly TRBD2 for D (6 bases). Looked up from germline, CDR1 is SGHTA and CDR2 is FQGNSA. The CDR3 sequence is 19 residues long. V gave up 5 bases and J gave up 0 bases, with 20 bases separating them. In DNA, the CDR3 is TGTGCCAGCAGCGAAGCGAGGGGCGGGATGGCCTCTGGGGCCAACGTCCTGACTTTC. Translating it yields CASSEARGGMASGANVLTF. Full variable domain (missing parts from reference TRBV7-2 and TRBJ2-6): GAGVSQSPSNKVTEKGKDVELRCDPISGHTALYWYRQSLGQGLEFLIYFQGNSAPDKSGLPSDRFSAERTGGSVSTLTIQRTQQEDSAVYLCASSEARGGMASGANVLTFGAGSRLTVL.

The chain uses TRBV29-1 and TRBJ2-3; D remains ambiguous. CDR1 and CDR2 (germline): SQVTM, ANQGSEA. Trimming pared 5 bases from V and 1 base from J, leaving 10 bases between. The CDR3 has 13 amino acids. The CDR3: CSVKNPGTDTQYF. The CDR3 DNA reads TGCAGCGTTAAAAACCCGGGCACAGATACGCAGTATTTT.

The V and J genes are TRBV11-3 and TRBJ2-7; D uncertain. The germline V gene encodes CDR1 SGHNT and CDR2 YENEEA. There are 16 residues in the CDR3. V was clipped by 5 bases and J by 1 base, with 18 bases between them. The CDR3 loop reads CASSLRIDTGSYEQYF. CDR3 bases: TGTGCCAGCAGCCTAAGGATCGACACCGGGTCCTACGAGCAGTACTTC. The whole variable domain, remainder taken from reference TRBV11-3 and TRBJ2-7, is EAGVVQSPRYKIIEKKQPVAFWCNPISGHNTLYWYLQNLGQGPELLIRYENEEAVDDSQLPKDRFSAERLKGVDSTLKIQPAELGDSAVYLCASSLRIDTGSYEQYFGPGTRLTVT.

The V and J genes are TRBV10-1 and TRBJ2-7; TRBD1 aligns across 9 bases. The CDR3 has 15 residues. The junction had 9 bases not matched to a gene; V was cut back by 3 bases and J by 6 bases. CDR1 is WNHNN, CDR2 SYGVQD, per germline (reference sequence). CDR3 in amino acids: CASSDTGGAVGEQYF. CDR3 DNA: TGCGCCAGCAGTGACACAGGGGGCGCGGTCGGCGAGCAGTACTTC.

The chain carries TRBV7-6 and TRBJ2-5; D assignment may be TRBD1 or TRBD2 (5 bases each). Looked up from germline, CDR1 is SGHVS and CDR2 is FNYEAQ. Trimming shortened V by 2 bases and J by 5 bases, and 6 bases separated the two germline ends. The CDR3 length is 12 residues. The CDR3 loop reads CASSLRGETQYF. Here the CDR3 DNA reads TGTGCCAGCAGCTTACGGGGCGAGACCCAGTACTTC.

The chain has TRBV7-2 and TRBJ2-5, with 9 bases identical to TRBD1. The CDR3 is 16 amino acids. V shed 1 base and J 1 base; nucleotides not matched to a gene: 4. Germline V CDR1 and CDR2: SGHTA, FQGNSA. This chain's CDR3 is CASSLGTGVGQETQYF. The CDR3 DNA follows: TGTGCCAGCAGCTTAGGGACAGGGGTGGGCCAAGAGACCCAGTACTTC.

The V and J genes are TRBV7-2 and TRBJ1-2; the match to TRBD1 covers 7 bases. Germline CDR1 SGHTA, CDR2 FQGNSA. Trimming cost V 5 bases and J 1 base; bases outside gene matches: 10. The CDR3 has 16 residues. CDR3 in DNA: TGTGCCAGCAGCCTTAGGACAGGCGAGCTTAACTATGGCTACACCTTC. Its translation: CASSLRTGELNYGYTF.

The CDR3, as DNA: TGTGCCATCAGTGCTGGGACTAGCGGAGGAGTGGATACGCAGTATTTT. It translates to CAISAGTSGGVDTQYF. The chain has TRBV10-3 and TRBJ2-3, with TRBD2 matching 11 bases. After removal of 4 bases from V and 6 bases from J, the junction contained 9 bases not matched to a gene. Germline values: CDR1 ENHRY, CDR2 SYGVKD. This CDR3 region has 16 residues.

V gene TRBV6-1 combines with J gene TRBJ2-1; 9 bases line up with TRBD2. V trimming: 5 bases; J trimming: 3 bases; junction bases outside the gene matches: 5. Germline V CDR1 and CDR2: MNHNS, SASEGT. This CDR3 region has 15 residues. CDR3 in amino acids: CASSPTSGYYNEQFF. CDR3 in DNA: TGTGCCAGCAGTCCCACTAGCGGGTACTACAATGAGCAGTTCTTC.

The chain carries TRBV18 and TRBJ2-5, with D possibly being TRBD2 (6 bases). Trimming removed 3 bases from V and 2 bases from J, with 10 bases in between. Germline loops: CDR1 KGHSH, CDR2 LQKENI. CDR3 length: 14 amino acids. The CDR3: CASSPMSGQETQYF. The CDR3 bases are TGTGCCAGCTCACCGATGAGCGGGCAAGAGACCCAGTACTTC.

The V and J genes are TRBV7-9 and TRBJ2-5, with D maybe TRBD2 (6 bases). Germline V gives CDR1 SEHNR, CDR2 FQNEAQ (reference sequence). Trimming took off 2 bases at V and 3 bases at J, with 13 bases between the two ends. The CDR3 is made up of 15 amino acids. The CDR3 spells CASSLRGVAEETQYF. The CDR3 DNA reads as TGTGCCAGCAGCTTACGCGGGGTTGCGGAAGAGACCCAGTACTTC.

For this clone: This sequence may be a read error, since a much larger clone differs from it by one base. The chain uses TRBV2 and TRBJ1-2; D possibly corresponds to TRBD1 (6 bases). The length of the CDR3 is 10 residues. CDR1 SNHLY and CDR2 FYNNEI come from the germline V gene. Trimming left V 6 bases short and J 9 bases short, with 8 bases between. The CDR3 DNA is TGTGCCAGCAGGGACAGTAGCTACACCTTC. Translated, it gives CASRDSSYTF.

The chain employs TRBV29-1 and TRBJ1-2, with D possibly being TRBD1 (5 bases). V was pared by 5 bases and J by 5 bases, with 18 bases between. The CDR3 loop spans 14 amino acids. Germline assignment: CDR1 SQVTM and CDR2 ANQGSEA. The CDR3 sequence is CSVPPRGSLYGYTF. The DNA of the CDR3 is TGCAGCGTTCCCCCACGGGGGTCTCTTTATGGCTACACCTTC.

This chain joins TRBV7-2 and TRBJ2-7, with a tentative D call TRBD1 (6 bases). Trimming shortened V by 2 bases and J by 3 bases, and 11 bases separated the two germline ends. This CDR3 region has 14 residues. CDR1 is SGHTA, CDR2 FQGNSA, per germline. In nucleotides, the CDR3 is TGTGCCAGCAGCTTACCGGACAGCCACTACGAGCAGTACTTC. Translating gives CASSLPDSHYEQYF.

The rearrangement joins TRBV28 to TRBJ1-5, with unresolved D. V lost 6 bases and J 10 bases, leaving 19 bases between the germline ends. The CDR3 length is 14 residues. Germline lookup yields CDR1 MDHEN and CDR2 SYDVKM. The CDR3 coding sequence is TGTGCCAGCAGAACCGCCTCCCCACAGATCCCCCAGCATTTT. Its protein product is CASRTASPQIPQHF.

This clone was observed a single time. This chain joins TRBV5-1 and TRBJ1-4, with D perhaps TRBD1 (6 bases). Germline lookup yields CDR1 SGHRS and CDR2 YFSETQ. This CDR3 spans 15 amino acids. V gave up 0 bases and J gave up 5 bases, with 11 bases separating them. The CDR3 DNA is TGCGCCAGCAGCTTGGCAGGGGCGAGGAATGAAAAACTGTTTTTT. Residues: CASSLAGARNEKLFF.